The next 28 T cell receptor beta chains were all read from a single sample in a study of early stage breast cancer tumors (dated 2017 in TCRdb). Preparation of the library involved the immunoSEQ multiplex PCR assay. This immuneACCESS table, as held by TCRdb, lists in-frame sequences with V and J called but not all clones. Of the missing ones, under half trace to an unresolved V gene in checked studies; the others have no known cause. The sample table shows about 72,000 clones, and 65% to 85% are seen once. 3.5% of the sample rests with the top ten. Sequenced material: blood. These receptors were taken from a person aged 55 to 70 with breast cancer.

This chain uses TRBV29-1 with TRBJ2-1; D possibly corresponds to TRBD2 (7 bases). CDR3 size: 14 residues. The V gene's germline CDR1 is SQVTM and CDR2 ANQGSEA. V was clipped by 6 bases and J by 6 bases, with 18 bases between them. The CDR3 DNA follows: TGCAGCGTCCGGGGGGCAGGGAGGCGCAATGAGCAGTTCTTC. The encoded protein is CSVRGAGRRNEQFF.

The rearrangement joins TRBV6-6 to TRBJ2-5; D ambiguous. This CDR3 comprises 15 residues. V shed 2 bases and J shed 1 base, with 11 bases lying between them. The V gene's germline CDR1 is MNHNY and CDR2 SVGAGI (reference sequence). The CDR3 is CASSYLPGAQETQYF. The CDR3 DNA reads as TGTGCCAGCAGTTACCTTCCTGGAGCCCAAGAGACCCAGTACTTC.

Written as DNA, the CDR3 is TGCGCCAGCAGCCCGGGGGGTTTAAGCGGGAGATTGCACACAGATACGCAGTATTTT. Translated, it gives CASSPGGLSGRLHTDTQYF. The gene calls are TRBV4-3 and TRBJ2-3; the match to TRBD2 covers 8 bases. This CDR3 region has 19 residues. The ends lost 4 bases at V and 2 bases at J; junction bases unmatched: 17. Germline loops: CDR1 LGHNA, CDR2 YSLEER.

The DNA of the CDR3 is TGTGCCAGCAGTACCTCCTACAATGAGCAGTTCTTC. Amino acid sequence: CASSTSYNEQFF. The chain has TRBV2 and TRBJ2-1; no reliable D call. In germline, CDR1 is SNHLY, CDR2 FYNNEI. The CDR3 covers 12 residues. The V gene lost 5 bases and the J gene lost 0 bases, with 2 bases spanning the gap.

This CDR3 reads CASSEEVYEQYF. The CDR3 bases are TGTGCCAGCAGTGAAGAAGTCTACGAGCAGTACTTC. The gene calls are TRBV2 and TRBJ2-7; D is ambiguous. V shed 1 base and J shed 3 bases, with 4 bases lying between them. Germline V gene sequence: CDR1 SNHLY, CDR2 FYNNEI. The CDR3 spans 12 residues.

The chain uses TRBV18 and TRBJ2-7; 7 positions match TRBD1. This CDR3 is 14 amino acids long. Unmatched junction bases numbered 7, after V lost 3 bases and J lost 5 bases. Germline CDR1 reads KGHSH; CDR2 reads LQKENI. The CDR3 DNA reads TGTGCCAGCTCACCTAACGACAGGGTAAACGAGCAGTACTTC. Protein sequence: CASSPNDRVNEQYF. Full variable domain (missing parts from reference TRBV18 and TRBJ2-7): NAGVMQNPRHLVRRRGQEARLRCSPMKGHSHVYWYRQLPEEGLKFMVYLQKENIIDESGMPKERFSAEFPKEGPSILRIQQVVRGDSAAYFCASSPNDRVNEQYFGPGTRLTVT.

The V call is TRBV6-5, the J call TRBJ2-7, with TRBD1 identical over 10 bases. Trimming removed 2 bases from V and 4 bases from J; junction bases left unmatched: 2. This CDR3 has 14 residues. Germline CDR1 is MNHEY and CDR2 is SVGAGI. The CDR3 DNA is TGTGCCAGCAGTTACCCGGACAGGGGGTACGAGCAGTACTTC. Its protein is CASSYPDRGYEQYF.

The chain uses TRBV4-2 and TRBJ2-5; D gene uncertain. Germline V lookup: CDR1 LGHNA, CDR2 YNFKEQ. V dropped 0 bases and J dropped 1 base, with 15 bases sitting between them. CDR3 length: 17 amino acids. This CDR3 is CASSQEGASNFQETQYF. As DNA, the CDR3 is TGTGCCAGCAGCCAAGAAGGAGCCAGCAACTTCCAAGAGACCCAGTACTTC.

The genes are TRBV18 and TRBJ2-1, with 9 bases identical to TRBD2. Germline assignment: CDR1 KGHSH and CDR2 LQKENI. This CDR3 contains 14 residues. V trimming: 5 bases; J trimming: 5 bases; junction bases outside the gene matches: 4. CDR3 nucleotide sequence: TGTGCCAGCTCAGAGACTAGCGGAGACAATGAGCAGTTCTTC. Encoded protein: CASSETSGDNEQFF. Based on the CDR3 plus reference TRBV18 and TRBJ2-1, the full variable domain is NAGVMQNPRHLVRRRGQEARLRCSPMKGHSHVYWYRQLPEEGLKFMVYLQKENIIDESGMPKERFSAEFPKEGPSILRIQQVVRGDSAAYFCASSETSGDNEQFFGPGTRLTVL.

This sequence joins TRBV28 and TRBJ1-1; 10 bases fit TRBD1. Per germline, CDR1 MDHEN and CDR2 SYDVKM. The CDR3 covers 15 residues. Trimming cost V 6 bases and J 3 bases; bases outside gene matches: 7. DNA for the CDR3: TGTGCCAGCAGCCGGCCGGGACAGGGGCACACTGAAGCTTTCTTT. Translated: CASSRPGQGHTEAFF.

V is TRBV15 and J is TRBJ2-7, with D possibly TRBD2 on 5 matching bases. This CDR3 comprises 15 residues. Between the trimmed V and J ends, which lost 3 bases and 2 bases, there was a span of 14 bases. Germline assignment: CDR1 LNHNV and CDR2 YYDKDF (reference sequence). Written as DNA, the CDR3 is TGTGCCACCAGCAGGGGCCGGGATCCCACCTACGAGCAGTACTTC. This translates into CATSRGRDPTYEQYF.

The chain carries TRBV11-1 and TRBJ2-1; possibly TRBD1 or TRBD2 for D (6 bases each). This CDR3 comprises 15 residues. Trimming removed 3 bases at V and 7 bases at J, with 16 bases between. Germline V gene data show CDR1 as SGHAT and CDR2 as FQDESV (reference sequence). CDR3 in DNA: TGTGCCAGCAGCTTTCAAGGGGGGCGCAGAAATGAGCAGTTCTTC. As protein: CASSFQGGRRNEQFF.

This clone was counted once. V gene TRBV27 combines with J gene TRBJ2-7; D call uncertain. V was cut by 2 bases and J by 1 base, with 6 bases left in between. The CDR3 loop spans 13 amino acids. Germline CDR1 reads MNHEY; CDR2 reads SMNVEV (reference sequence). CDR3 protein: CASSLGRSYEQYF. CDR3 coding DNA: TGTGCCAGCAGTTTAGGCAGATCCTACGAGCAGTACTTC.

The chain is built from TRBV30 and TRBJ1-2; unclear D gene. In germline, CDR1 is GTSNPN, CDR2 SVGIG (reference sequence). The CDR3 covers 14 residues. The germline V and J ends were trimmed by 5 bases and 3 bases, with 16 bases remaining between them. The CDR3 reads CAWGRPYRDYGYTF. CDR3 nucleotides: TGTGCCTGGGGGCGGCCTTATCGGGACTATGGCTACACCTTC. Together with reference TRBV30 and TRBJ1-2, the CDR3 gives the full variable domain: SQTIHQWPATLVQPVGSPLSLECTVEGTSNPNLYWYRQAAGRGLQLLFYSVGIGQISSEVPQNLSASRPQDRQFILSSKKLLLSDSGFYLCAWGRPYRDYGYTFGSGTRLTVV.

The V call is TRBV30, the J call TRBJ1-2; 9 bases are a match to TRBD1. From germline, CDR1 is GTSNPN and CDR2 SVGIG (reference sequence). V gave up 7 bases and J gave up 2 bases; unmatched junction bases: 14. The CDR3 has 16 residues. The CDR3 here is CALYRDRVLLNYGYTF. CDR3 DNA: TGTGCCTTGTACCGGGACAGGGTCCTCCTGAACTATGGCTACACCTTC.

The J gene is TRBJ2-2, the V gene TRBV19; tentative D call: TRBD2 (6 bases). V shed 7 bases and J shed 7 bases, with 13 bases lying between them. The CDR3 runs to 13 residues. From germline, CDR1 is LNHDA and CDR2 SQIVND (reference sequence). In DNA form, the CDR3 reads TGTGCCAGTATCTCAAGCGGGTTCGGGGAGCTGTTTTTT. Its translation: CASISSGFGELFF.

The chain is built from TRBV5-4 and TRBJ2-3; 9 bases align to TRBD2. This CDR3 spans 17 amino acids. J was trimmed by 5 bases and V by 1 base; bases with no gene match: 11. CDR1 is SGHNT and CDR2 is YYREEE in the germline V gene (reference sequence). For the CDR3, the DNA is TGTGCCAGCAGCTTGCTGGAAGTAGCGGGAGCAGGAGATACGCAGTATTTT. Encoded protein: CASSLLEVAGAGDTQYF.

The genes are TRBV18 and TRBJ2-1, with TRBD2 identical over 13 bases. J gave up 4 bases and V 3 bases, and 9 bases lay outside the gene matches. Germline values: CDR1 KGHSH, CDR2 LQKENI. CDR3 length: 18 amino acids. The CDR3 is CASSPLGLAGDSYNEQFF. The CDR3 DNA is TGTGCCAGCTCACCCCTCGGACTAGCGGGAGATTCGTACAATGAGCAGTTCTTC.

The chain uses TRBV28 and TRBJ2-3, with 10 bases matching TRBD2. The CDR3 is 15 amino acids. CDR1 and CDR2 from the germline V gene are MDHEN and SYDVKM. With V trimmed by 4 bases and J by 2 bases, 3 bases remained unmatched. Here the CDR3 DNA reads TGTGCCAGCAGTTCAGCGGGAGGGTTCACAGATACGCAGTATTTT. This codes for CASSSAGGFTDTQYF. Full variable domain (rest looked up from reference TRBV28 and TRBJ2-3): DVKVTQSSRYLVKRTGEKVFLECVQDMDHENMFWYRQDPGLGLRLIYFSYDVKMKEKGDIPEGYSVSREKKERFSLILESASTNQTSMYLCASSSAGGFTDTQYFGPGTRLTVL.

The chain couples TRBV7-3 to TRBJ2-2; tentative D call: TRBD1 (6 bases). Looked up from germline, CDR1 is SGHTA and CDR2 is FQGTGA. The ends were cut back, 5 bases at V and 6 bases at J, with 22 bases in the middle. The CDR3 spans 17 residues. CDR3 DNA sequence: TGTGCCAGCAGCCGATCGGGCGGCAGGGGTGAGGCCGGGGAGCTGTTTTTT. The encoded protein is CASSRSGGRGEAGELFF. Combining the CDR3 with reference TRBV7-3 and TRBJ2-2 gives the whole variable domain GAGVSQTPSNKVTEKGKYVELRCDPISGHTALYWYRQSLGQGPEFLIYFQGTGAADDSGLPNDRFFAVRPEGSVSTLKIQRTERGDSAVYLCASSRSGGRGEAGELFFGEGSRLTVL.

The chain uses TRBV29-1 and TRBJ1-5; TRBD1 agrees at 10 bases. The CDR3 is 14 amino acids. Per the germline V gene, CDR1 is SQVTM and CDR2 is ANQGSEA. V was pared by 4 bases and J by 6 bases, with 6 bases of the junction left unmatched. The CDR3 region is CSVGDRGGGQPQHF. In nucleotides, the CDR3 is TGCAGCGTTGGGGACAGGGGAGGAGGTCAGCCCCAGCATTTT.

This clone was seen just once. The rearrangement links TRBV30 to TRBJ2-7, with 8 bases lining up with TRBD1. The CDR3 runs 11 residues. J was trimmed by 6 bases and V by 7 bases; bases with no gene match: 5. Germline CDR1 reads GTSNPN; CDR2 reads SVGIG (reference sequence). CDR3 sequence: CASDRVSEQYF. In nucleotides, the CDR3 is TGTGCCTCGGACAGGGTCTCCGAGCAGTACTTC.

This chain joins TRBV25-1 and TRBJ1-1; 7 bases fit TRBD1. The CDR3 has 11 residues. Germline-derived CDR1 and CDR2 are MGHDK and SYGVNS. The V segment lost 2 bases and the J segment 11 bases; nucleotides outside the gene matches: 2. The CDR3: CASSEQGEAFF. The CDR3 bases are TGTGCCAGCAGTGAACAGGGGGAGGCTTTCTTT.

The chain joins TRBV11-2 to TRBJ2-4; D unclear. The germline gives CDR1 SGHAT, CDR2 FQNNGV. The CDR3 covers 13 residues. Trimming shortened V by 3 bases and J by 3 bases, and 6 bases separated the two germline ends. CDR3 nucleotides: TGTGCCAGCAGCTTTGTCAGCAAAAACATTCAGTACTTC. Protein: CASSFVSKNIQYF.

The V and J genes are TRBV28 and TRBJ2-5; tentative D call: TRBD2 (5 bases). CDR1 MDHEN and CDR2 SYDVKM come from the germline V gene. Deletions cut 2 bases from V and 4 bases from J, with 11 bases between. The CDR3 totals 14 residues. Here the CDR3 reads CASSLMGSGETQYF. The DNA of the CDR3 is TGTGCCAGCAGTTTAATGGGGAGCGGAGAGACCCAGTACTTC.

The genes are TRBV6-6 and TRBJ2-7; perhaps TRBD1 as D (5 bases). From germline, CDR1 is MNHNY and CDR2 SVGAGI (reference sequence). The CDR3 covers 15 residues. V lost 6 bases to trimming and J lost 2 bases, with 17 bases between them. The CDR3 DNA reads as TGTGCCAGCAGCCCTCGCTCAGACAGCACCTACGAGCAGTACTTC. This translates into CASSPRSDSTYEQYF.

This clone was picked up one time. The chain employs TRBV6-1 and TRBJ2-7; tentatively, D is TRBD1 (6 bases). This CDR3 is built from 14 residues. Germline V CDR1 and CDR2: MNHNS, SASEGT. V lost 8 bases and J lost 5, with 19 bases in between. CDR3 loop: CASQPQGVLHEQYF. CDR3 DNA: TGTGCCAGCCAACCACAGGGCGTCCTACACGAGCAGTACTTC.

This clone was seen once. This chain links TRBV28 with TRBJ1-4; D gene ambiguous. The CDR3 extends over 14 amino acids. The germline V gene encodes CDR1 MDHEN and CDR2 SYDVKM. V lost 8 bases and J 2 bases, leaving 12 bases between the germline ends. The CDR3 sequence is CASSRLGTNEKLFF. The CDR3 DNA follows: TGTGCCAGCTCCCGCCTTGGGACTAATGAAAAACTGTTTTTT.